This T cell receptor beta chain stems from a study of Ad26.COV2.S vaccination and SARS-CoV-2 variants (dated by TCRdb to about 2021). Turning to the overall study: The specificity and breadth of SARS-CoV-2-reactive T cell receptors after Ad26.COV2.S vaccination were assessed by TCRbeta repertoire sequencing. A total of 32 samples were included in the TCR-sequenced set, comprising around 19 Ad26.COV2.S vaccine recipients, 5 placebo recipients and 8 SARS-CoV-2 convalescent individuals.

For this clone: The antigen it recognizes is unknown. Base qualities are not provided; no much larger clone lies one nucleotide away.

What the work shows at the level of the full study, not this receptor alone: Vaccine and placebo recipients had similar non-spike TCR breadth, a finding consistent with the vaccine containing only spike. After vaccination, spike-specific CD8+ and CD4+ T cell responses were reported to show substantial breadth. The authors noted that total T cell responses may have been underestimated by the TCR breadth and depth analyses. Ad26.COV2.S recipients had higher spike-specific TCR breadth than placebo recipients (P = 0.0014).

The immunoSEQ Assay was used to sequence TCRbeta CDR3 regions. After extraction, genomic DNA underwent amplification by bias-controlled multiplex PCR, followed by high-throughput sequencing. Regarding the original processing steps: To quantify the absolute abundance of each unique TCRbeta CDR3 region, sequences were collapsed and filtered. T cell fraction was estimated by normalizing TCRbeta template counts to usable DNA, which was measured by amplifying reference genes present in all nucleated cells. Repertoire TCRs were annotated as SARS-CoV-2-specific by exact matching of V gene, CDR3 amino acid sequence and J gene to a known reactive TCR set. The reference SARS-CoV-2 TCR set was obtained from MIRA and was filtered for enrichment in COVID-19-positive ImmuneCODE repertoires, whereby public or cross-reactive TCRs were removed. Using the MIRA antigens, annotated TCRs were further analysed by specific ORF or by position within an ORF. Breadth was defined as the number of annotated unique rearrangements divided by the total number of unique productive rearrangements, and depth was defined as the summed frequency of the annotated unique rearrangements. TCR breadth was compared between groups using two-sided Wilcoxon rank-sum tests. Drawn from immuneACCESS, this table holds only the in-frame rearrangements with V and J called that TCRdb kept. Clones are partly lost; checked studies trace under half to an unresolved V gene and leave the rest unexplained. V and J calls plus clone size are reproduced from that table; the DNA served to infer D and trimming. The sample records around 140,000 clones, roughly 90% of which are singletons. The ten largest clones add up to 4.5% to 6% of the sample.

Reading the label with the study, this specimen's time point is: individuals recovered from natural SARS-CoV-2 infection. Specimen: peripheral blood, collected after recovery from COVID-19. The TCR originated in a human donor who had recovered from COVID-19.

Read as DNA, the sequence is TGTGCCAGTAGTATACTAGCGCTGGCATCCTACGAGCAGTACTTC. It translates as CASSILALASYEQYF. The sequence links TRBV19 to TRBJ2-7, with a weak D call of TRBD2 (6 bases match). Trimming at the junction amounts to 2 bases on V and 1 base on J, and the germline ends lie 12 bases apart. The CDR3 goes from the cysteine to the phenylalanine over 15 residues. Just the 45-base CDR3 DNA is kept, in frame starting at base 1. The germline V gene (reference sequence) sets CDR1 to LNHDA and CDR2 to SQIVND.